This T cell receptor beta chain was sequenced in a study of blood T cell repertoires in COVID-19. Turning to the study itself: T cells, B-cell-depleted T cells, or PBMCs provided the cDNA or gDNA that served as material.

Authors' data handling: Reference gene primer amplification gave estimated nucleated cell counts. The protocol was immunoSEQ multiplex PCR, while the TCRdb copy is restricted to in-frame clones and leaves out a portion. The V and J calls and clone size were taken over from that table, and D and trimming were inferred from the DNA. The top ten hold roughly a tenth of the sample, which has 150,000 to 200,000 clones, roughly 84% seen once. This CDR3 is 17 amino acids long. V gene TRBV21-1 combines with J gene TRBJ1-4. TRBV21-1 is assigned pseudogene status. The sequence derives from a woman over 75 with active or convalescent COVID-19. Specimen: peripheral blood. The CDR3 loop reads CASSKVEGITTNEKLFF. The CDR3 nucleotides are TGTGCCAGCAGCAAAGTGGAGGGTATCACAACTAATGAAAAACTGTTTTTT.